This T cell receptor beta chain appears in the sequencing data of a study of identical twins. Germline V gene data show CDR1 as DFQATT and CDR2 as SNEGSKA (reference sequence). V lost 0 bases, J lost 2 bases, and 11 bases lay in between. The CDR3 length is 14 residues. Template switching added a universal primer binding site, and final cDNA carried unique molecular identifiers. In TCRdb, the 5' RACE reads were re-called with MiXCR into one record per CDR3 protein. The table records about 190,000 distinct CDR3 sequences, approximately 15% of them present only once. General study findings and limits: Beta out-of-frame sequences showed weaker excess sharing between twins. Modeled out-of-frame TCR alpha sharing in monozygotic twins fell below observed levels.

This clonotype was observed a few times. Antigen specificity is unknown. This same sample was also taken into another study, of T cells expressing NK-cell markers. That investigation notes: Among the eight sequenced donors, seven tested HCMV-seropositive and one tested seronegative.

The sequencing sample was made of CD8+ T cells sorted from blood. The V gene is TRBV20-1, the J gene TRBJ2-7; no clear D gene. This TCR was recovered from a woman aged 18-29 years in good health. The CDR3 nucleotides read TGCAGTGCTAGAGATTTTGACGGCCCCTACGAGCAGTACTTC. Protein sequence: CSARDFDGPYEQYF.